These 19 T cell receptor beta chains originate from one sample sequenced in a study of molecular identifiers for immune sequencing clone quantification. TCRdb reprocessed the PCR reads via MiXCR and lists one record per CDR3 protein. Here the sample spans some 320,000 distinct CDR3 sequences, roughly 23% being singletons. Input material: naive CD8+ T cells from blood, with Jurkat cell RNA spiked in. As for subset: FACS-sorted CD8+CD4-CCR7+CD45RA+ naive T cells. The receptors come from a human donor in good health. Some libraries in this study had Jurkat cell RNA spiked in.

The chain employs TRBV10-1 and TRBJ2-7, with TRBD1 identical over 8 bases. Germline assignment: CDR1 WNHNN and CDR2 SYGVQD (reference sequence). This CDR3 is built from 16 residues. V shed 2 bases and J 5 bases; nucleotides not matched to a gene: 11. In DNA form, the CDR3 reads TGCGCCAGCAGTGAGGACTTGACAGGGGCCTACAACGAGCAGTACTTC. Protein sequence: CASSEDLTGAYNEQYF.

This clonotype was counted ten times or more. This chain uses TRBV14 with TRBJ2-1; no clear D. This CDR3 contains 18 residues. The germline V and J ends were trimmed by 8 bases and 9 bases, with 32 bases remaining between them. Germline CDR1 SGHDN, CDR2 FVKESK. The DNA for the CDR3 is TGTGCCAGCTTCCCCTGGCCCAGCGTGCTAGGTTCACAAGGTGAGCAGTTCTTC. The encoded protein is CASFPWPSVLGSQGEQFF. Filled out from reference TRBV14 and TRBJ2-1, the complete variable domain reads EAGVTQFPSHSVIEKGQTVTLRCDPISGHDNLYWYRRVMGKEIKFLLHFVKESKQDESGMPNNRFLAERTGGTYSTLKVQPAELEDSGVYFCASFPWPSVLGSQGEQFFGPGTRLTVL.

Concerning this clonotype itself: This likely comes from a read error, as the CDR3 has no conserved phenylalanine or tryptophan at its end. The J gene is TRBJ2-7, the V gene TRBV7-9; D gene unclear. V was shortened by 1 base and J by 6 bases, with 7 bases between the two germline ends. Germline V gene data show CDR1 as SEHNR and CDR2 as FQNEAQ (reference sequence). The CDR3 consists of 12 residues. This chain's CDR3 is CASSLGPIEQYL. The CDR3 region has the DNA TGTGCCAGCAGCTTAGGGCCGATCGAGCAGTACCTC.

The sample holds many counts of this clonotype. The gene calls are TRBV20-1 and TRBJ2-4; tentative D call: TRBD1 (6 bases). In germline, CDR1 is DFQATT, CDR2 SNEGSKA (reference sequence). The CDR3 extends over 11 amino acids. V was pared by 0 bases and J by 9 bases, with 6 bases between. The CDR3 DNA is TGCAGTGCTAGAGAGGGGGCCATTCAGTACTTC. Protein: CSAREGAIQYF.

This clonotype has just one count. Germline is not matched at one junction end, which may reflect a read error. This chain uses TRBV6-6 with TRBJ2-7; 9 bases are a match to TRBD1. This CDR3 contains 16 residues. Germline V gene sequence: CDR1 MNHNY, CDR2 SVGAGI (reference sequence). The chain's CDR3 is CAGSTGQGTTSYEQYF. Here the CDR3 DNA reads TGTGCCGGCAGTACGGGACAGGGAACTACCTCCTACGAGCAGTACTTC.

The CDR3 bases are TGTGCCAGCGGCCCCCTCCGGTCTCCCGAGCAGTACTTC. Protein product: CASGPLRSPEQYF. The chain is built from TRBV7-9 and TRBJ2-7; no clear D. V lost 8 bases, J lost 6 bases, and 17 bases lay in between. This CDR3 region has 13 residues. The germline V gene encodes CDR1 SEHNR and CDR2 FQNEAQ (reference sequence).

Concerning this clonotype itself: This may be a read error: a much more frequent sequence differs by one nucleotide. This CDR3 is missing its conserved last phenylalanine or tryptophan, likely due to a read error. The CDR3 nucleotides are TGTGCCAGCAGCACAAACAGGGGGCTGAGTGAAAAACTGTTTATT. The encoded protein is CASSTNRGLSEKLFI. This chain uses TRBV7-8 with TRBJ1-4; 9 nucleotides line up with TRBD1. CDR3 length equals 15 residues. CDR1 and CDR2 (germline): SGHVS, FQNEAQ. J gave up 7 bases and V 5 bases, and 8 bases lay outside the gene matches.

There are a few counts of this clonotype. This chain joins TRBV2 and TRBJ1-5; 7 bases align to TRBD1. CDR3 length: 12 residues. V was pared by 8 bases and J by 7 bases, with 5 bases of the junction left unmatched. Germline V gives CDR1 SNHLY, CDR2 FYNNEI. CDR3 coding DNA: TGTGCCAGCGGACAGGCCGCCCAGCCCCAGCATTTT. Translating it yields CASGQAAQPQHF.

This clonotype was detected many times. V usage is TRBV9 and J usage is TRBJ2-2; D unresolved. Trimming removed 0 bases at V and 5 bases at J, with 8 bases between. CDR1 SGDLS and CDR2 YYNGEE come from the germline V gene. The CDR3 sequence is 14 residues long. The CDR3 DNA sequence: TGTGCCAGCAGCGTAGTGATTGGGACCGGGGAGCTGTTTTTT. Its protein product is CASSVVIGTGELFF.

As to this clonotype: A single base separates this from a much larger clone, so it may be a read error. The rearrangement uses TRBV27 and TRBJ1-6; D remains ambiguous. CDR3 length: 14 amino acids. V dropped 5 bases and J dropped 8 bases, with 13 bases sitting between them. Germline V lookup: CDR1 MNHEY, CDR2 SMNVEV (reference sequence). The CDR3: CASSMPDRYSPLHF. The CDR3 DNA sequence: TGTGCCAGCAGTATGCCAGATAGGTATTCACCCCTCCACTTT.

This clonotype showed up just a few times. The V and J genes are TRBV6-2 or TRBV6-3 and TRBJ1-1, with D hard to call. V lost 6 bases to trimming and J lost 8 bases, with 16 bases between them. CDR1 is MNHEY, CDR2 SVGEGT, per germline. This CDR3 spans 13 amino acids. The CDR3 loop is CASSGWGSEEAFF. The DNA for the CDR3 is TGTGCCAGCAGCGGATGGGGTTCTGAGGAAGCTTTCTTT.

The rearrangement links TRBV7-9 to TRBJ1-6; D is uncertain. The CDR3 covers 15 residues. V lost 3 bases, J lost 5 bases, and 11 bases lay in between. Germline V gene data show CDR1 as SEHNR and CDR2 as FQNEAQ (reference sequence). CDR3 DNA sequence: TGTGCCAGCAGCTTGGTACTACAGAATAATTCACCCCTCCACTTT. It specifies CASSLVLQNNSPLHF. Full variable domain (missing parts from reference TRBV7-9 and TRBJ1-6): DTGVSQNPRHKITKRGQNVTFRCDPISEHNRLYWYRQTLGQGPEFLTYFQNEAQLEKSRLLSDRFSAERPKGSFSTLEIQRTEQGDSAMYLCASSLVLQNNSPLHFGNGTRLTVT.

This chain joins TRBV19 and TRBJ1-3; D is undetermined. This CDR3 region has 13 residues. V lost 8 bases and J lost 2, with 10 bases in between. CDR1 and CDR2 (germline): LNHDA, SQIVND (reference sequence). CDR3 residues: CASGGVPGNTIYF. Here the CDR3 DNA reads TGTGCCAGTGGTGGAGTTCCTGGAAACACCATATATTTT.

As regards this clonotype: It may be a read error: a sequence one base away is much more abundant. V usage is TRBV29-1 and J usage is TRBJ1-1, with a tentative D call TRBD1 (6 bases). Germline-derived CDR1 and CDR2 are SQVTM and ANQGSEA. Deletions cut 6 bases from V and 2 bases from J, with 16 bases between. This CDR3 comprises 14 residues. The CDR3 DNA follows: TGCAGCGTCGAGGAGGACAGCCTAAACACTGAAGCTTTCTTT. It encodes CSVEEDSLNTEAFF.

Details on this clonotype: Since a much larger clone is just one base distant, this may be a read error. The chain uses TRBV28 and TRBJ2-3, with 14 bases aligning to TRBD2. The CDR3 runs to 15 residues. CDR1 and CDR2 from the germline V gene are MDHEN and SYDVKM. The trim removed 8 bases at V and 9 bases at J, leaving 10 bases unmatched. CDR3 amino acids: CASAIRLAGGVTQYF. CDR3 DNA: TGTGCCAGCGCTATAAGACTAGCGGGAGGGGTGACGCAGTATTTT.

Concerning this clonotype: One base away lies a much larger clone, so this may be a sequencing read error. The chain employs TRBV18 and TRBJ1-1; tentative D call: TRBD1 (5 bases). The V end lost 7 bases, the J end lost 5 bases, and 17 bases lay between the germline ends. Germline CDR1 KGHSH, CDR2 LQKENI. The CDR3 sequence is 14 residues long. In DNA form, the CDR3 reads TGTGCCAGCTTACCGGACACGGGGAGGACTGAAGCTTTCTTT. The encoded protein is CASLPDTGRTEAFF.

This clonotype was counted many times. V gene TRBV28 combines with J gene TRBJ2-7; weak D call: TRBD2 (5 bases). Germline values: CDR1 MDHEN, CDR2 SYDVKM. V was shortened by 1 base and J by 3 bases, with 13 bases between the two germline ends. The CDR3 loop spans 15 amino acids. CDR3 nucleotide sequence: TGTGCCAGCAGTTTATCCCCGGAAGGACTCTACGAGCAGTACTTC. Protein sequence: CASSLSPEGLYEQYF. Together with reference TRBV28 and TRBJ2-7, the CDR3 gives the full variable domain: DVKVTQSSRYLVKRTGEKVFLECVQDMDHENMFWYRQDPGLGLRLIYFSYDVKMKEKGDIPEGYSVSREKKERFSLILESASTNQTSMYLCASSLSPEGLYEQYFGPGTRLTVT.

In regard to this clonotype: Compared with germline, one end of the junction differs, possibly owing to a read error. The J gene is TRBJ2-5, the V gene TRBV7-2; D is possibly TRBD1 (5 bases). Germline CDR1 reads SGHTA; CDR2 reads FQGNSA. The CDR3 extends over 15 amino acids. CDR3 sequence: CVSSLGAGRQETQYF. The CDR3 DNA reads as TGTGTCAGCAGCTTAGGGGCAGGGCGGCAAGAGACCCAGTACTTC.

To note about this clonotype: A clone one base away is much larger, so this may be a read error. The gene calls are TRBV19 and TRBJ2-1, with D tentatively TRBD2 (5 bases). CDR1 is LNHDA and CDR2 is SQIVND in the germline V gene (reference sequence). The CDR3 totals 15 residues. CDR3 amino acids: CASRPGTRSYNEQVF. CDR3 sequence (DNA): TGTGCCAGTAGGCCGGGAACCCGCTCCTACAATGAGCAGGTCTTC.